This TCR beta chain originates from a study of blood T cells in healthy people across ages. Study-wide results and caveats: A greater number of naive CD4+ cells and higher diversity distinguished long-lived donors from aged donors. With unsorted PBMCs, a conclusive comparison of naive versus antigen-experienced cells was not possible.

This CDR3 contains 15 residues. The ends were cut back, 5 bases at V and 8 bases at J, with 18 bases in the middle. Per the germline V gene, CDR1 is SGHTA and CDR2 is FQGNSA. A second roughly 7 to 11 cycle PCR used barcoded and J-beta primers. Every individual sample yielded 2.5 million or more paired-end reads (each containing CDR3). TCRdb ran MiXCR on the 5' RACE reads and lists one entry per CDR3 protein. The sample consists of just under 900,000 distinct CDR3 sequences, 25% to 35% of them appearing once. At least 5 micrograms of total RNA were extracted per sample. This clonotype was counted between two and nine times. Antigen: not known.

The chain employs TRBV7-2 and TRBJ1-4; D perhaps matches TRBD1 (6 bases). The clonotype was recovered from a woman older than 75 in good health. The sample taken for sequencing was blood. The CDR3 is CASSPGVRGGEKLFF. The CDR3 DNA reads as TGTGCCAGCAGCCCCGGGGTGAGGGGGGGGGAAAAACTGTTTTTT.